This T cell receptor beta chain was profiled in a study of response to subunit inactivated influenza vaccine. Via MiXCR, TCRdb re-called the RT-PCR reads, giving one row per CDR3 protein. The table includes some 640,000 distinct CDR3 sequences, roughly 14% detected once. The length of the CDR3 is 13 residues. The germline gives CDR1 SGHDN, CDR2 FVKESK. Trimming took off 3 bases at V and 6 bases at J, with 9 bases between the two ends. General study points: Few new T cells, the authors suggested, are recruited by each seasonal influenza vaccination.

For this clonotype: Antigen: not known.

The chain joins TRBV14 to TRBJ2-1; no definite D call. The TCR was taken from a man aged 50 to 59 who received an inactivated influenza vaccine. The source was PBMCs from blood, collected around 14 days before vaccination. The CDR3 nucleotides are TGTGCCAGCAGCCAGGGTCTCTTCAATGAGCAGTTCTTC. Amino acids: CASSQGLFNEQFF.